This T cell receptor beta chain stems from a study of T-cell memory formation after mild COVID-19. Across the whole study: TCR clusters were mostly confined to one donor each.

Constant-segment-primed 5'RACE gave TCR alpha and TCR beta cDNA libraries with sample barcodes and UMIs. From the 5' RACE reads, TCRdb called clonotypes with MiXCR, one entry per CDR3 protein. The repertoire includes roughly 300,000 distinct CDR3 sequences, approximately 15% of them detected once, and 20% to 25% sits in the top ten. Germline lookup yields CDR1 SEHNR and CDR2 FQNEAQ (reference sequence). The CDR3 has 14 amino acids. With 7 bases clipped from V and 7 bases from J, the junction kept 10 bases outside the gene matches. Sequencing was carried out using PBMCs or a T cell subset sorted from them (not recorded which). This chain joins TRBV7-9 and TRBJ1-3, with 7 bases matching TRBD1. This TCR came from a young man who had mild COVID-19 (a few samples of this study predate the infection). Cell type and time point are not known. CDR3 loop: CASTISTGRNTIYF. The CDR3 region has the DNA TGTGCCAGCACCATCTCGACAGGGAGGAACACCATATATTTT.